The rows below give T cell receptor beta chains drawn from one sample of a study of cytomegalovirus exposure and HLA in healthy donors. TCRdb's table, derived via immunoSEQ multiplex PCR, lists solely in-frame clones and lacks some. The table includes about 99,000 clones, approximately 70% detected once. The sample was PBMCs. These receptors were obtained from a woman aged 45-60 years in good health and CMV-seronegative. CDR3s include the opening cysteine and the closing phenylalanine or tryptophan. A D gene is named only where the DNA matches it firmly. The listing skips clone size in some rows; elsewhere it reads once, few, many or a size class.

abundance	v_gene	j_gene	d_gene	CDR3aa	CDR3nt
.	TRBV16	TRBJ2-5	TRBD1	CASSQSDGQGVETQYF	TGTGCCAGCAGCCAATCTGACGGACAGGGAGTAGAGACCCAGTACTTC
.	TRBV6-1	TRBJ2-5	.	CASSERASPGTQYF	TGTGCCAGCAGTGAAAGGGCTAGCCCAGGGACCCAGTACTTC
.	TRBV5-8	TRBJ2-1	.	CASSLRLAKQFF	TGTGCCAGCAGCTTGCGGCTAGCGAAGCAGTTCTTC
.	TRBV27	TRBJ1-6	.	CASSPDTSSYNSPLHF	TGTGCCAGCAGTCCCGACACGAGCTCCTATAATTCACCCCTCCACTTT
.	TRBV5-1	TRBJ2-2	.	CASSLSGKNTGELFF	TGCGCCAGCAGCTTATCCGGGAAGAACACCGGGGAGCTGTTTTTT
.	TRBV2	TRBJ1-4	.	CASSEQGRDQKLFF	TGTGCCAGCAGTGAACAGGGGCGCGACCAAAAACTGTTTTTT
.	TRBV7-9	TRBJ2-7	.	CASSIRGEHNYEQYF	TGTGCCAGCAGTATAAGAGGCGAGCACAACTACGAGCAGTACTTC
few	TRBV7-2	TRBJ2-1	TRBD2	CASSIGLAYNEQFF	TGTGCCAGCAGCATCGGACTAGCCTACAATGAGCAGTTCTTC
.	TRBV5-4	TRBJ2-1	.	CASSPGGITYNEQFF	TGTGCCAGCAGCCCCGGCGGGATTACCTACAATGAGCAGTTCTTC
few	TRBV5-3	TRBJ2-7	.	CARSLAFVAPYEQYF	TGTGCCAGAAGCTTGGCCTTCGTGGCCCCCTACGAGCAGTACTTC
.	TRBV27	TRBJ2-5	.	CASSPLGGTQYF	TGTGCCAGCAGCCCATTGGGAGGGACCCAGTACTTC
.	TRBV28	TRBJ2-5	.	CASSYPSVETQYF	TGTGCCAGCAGTTATCCTAGCGTAGAGACCCAGTACTTC
.	TRBV2	TRBJ2-7	.	CASRGLLGEQYF	TGTGCCAGCAGGGGGCTTTTGGGCGAGCAGTACTTC
.	TRBV10-3	TRBJ2-7	TRBD2	CAISAGLGPISGRAYEQYF	TGTGCCATCAGTGCGGGATTAGGTCCGATAAGCGGGAGGGCGTACGAGCAGTACTTC
.	TRBV19	TRBJ2-1	.	CASSPRGANEQFF	TGTGCCAGTAGTCCCCGGGGGGCCAATGAGCAGTTCTTC
.	TRBV4-1	TRBJ1-3	TRBD1	CASSQDTGTGFRNTIYF	TGCGCCAGCAGCCAGGACACCGGGACAGGTTTTCGAAACACCATATATTTT